A single T cell receptor (beta chain) is shown here with its context. This CDR3 has 12 amino acids. The V gene's germline CDR1 is SGHTA and CDR2 FQGTGA. Trimming left V 2 bases short and J 11 bases short, with 11 bases between. Time point here: pre-sensitization, week 0. Specified treatment: therapeutic diphenylcyclopropenone sensitization with weekly scalp DPC. The sample is drawn from a study of human T cells and chemical hapten exposure. TCRdb called the RACE reads again in MiXCR, with one record for every CDR3 protein. Altogether around 350,000 distinct CDR3 sequences are present, about 5.4% being singletons, with the ten largest covering over 7%.

The TCR originated in a woman aged 18 to 35 with alopecia areata. Some clones in this sample may be carry-over from other donors' samples. The sequencing here drew on whole blood, taken in connection with sensitization to the hapten diphenylcyclopropenone (DPC). This rearrangement joins TRBV7-3 to TRBJ2-3; a possible D gene is TRBD2 (6 bases). The CDR3 bases are TGTGCCAGCAGCTTACGTGGCGGGGAGCAGTATTTT. It specifies CASSLRGGEQYF.